This T cell receptor beta chain is drawn from a study of T cells expressing NK-cell markers. Study summary: Sequencing of TCR beta repertoires drew on sorted CD3+CD56+NKG2C+, CD3+CD56+NKG2C- and CD3+CD56-NKG2C+ T cells. Study conclusions and caveats: The same clonotypes also predominated in the CD3+CD56-NKG2C+ fraction of four donors. The HCMV specificity of the expanded NKG2C+ T cell clones stayed unresolved. The share of CD8+ T cells held by dominant NKG2C+ clonotypes was roughly 1.0-8% in roughly 6 donors.

The CDR3 totals 12 residues. CDR1 is SGHRS and CDR2 is YFSETQ in the germline V gene. Concerning this clonotype itself: Its antigen is undetermined.

TCRdb re-called the 5' RACE reads; one entry per CDR3 protein, DNA not given. The repertoire table contains roughly 390,000 distinct CDR3 sequences. The chain joins TRBV5-1 to TRBJ2-1; TCRdb's D gene call, TRBD1, goes unchecked for lack of DNA. This clonotype was sampled from a woman aged 50 to 65 in good health. The sample was blood T cells: a sorted CD56 or NKG2C T cell subset, CD4+ or CD8+ T cells, or bulk PBMC T cells (not recorded which). CDR3 in amino acids: CASRSQGYEQFF.